Listed below are T cell receptor beta chains from one sample, sequenced in a study of cytomegalovirus exposure and HLA in healthy donors. Method: immunoSEQ multiplex PCR; TCRdb's copy keeps in-frame clones and lacks some. The table includes 82,000 or so clones, 10% detected once. The specimen sequenced was PBMCs. Receptors originate from a man in his sixties in good health and CMV-seropositive. CDR3s leave out the opening cysteine and the closing phenylalanine or tryptophan. Expanded clones are given a class, and other clones once, few, many or no size at all.

abundance,v_gene,j_gene,CDR3aa
few,TRBV10-3,TRBJ2-1,AIRSLHGDNEQF
NA,TRBV7-9,TRBJ1-1,ASSPRGMNTEAF
NA,TRBV7-2,TRBJ2-1,ASSGFGTALGREF
few,TRBV9,TRBJ2-2,ASSVSGYTNTGELF
few,TRBV5-1,TRBJ2-1,ASSFSGTFYNEQF
once,TRBV7-6,TRBJ2-5,ASSFRLGPGPQETQY
NA,TRBV7-3,TRBJ1-2,ASSLESQNYGYT
NA,TRBV18,TRBJ2-7,ASSPFLAGEVGEQY
NA,TRBV2,TRBJ1-2,ASSADTNYGYT
few,TRBV28,TRBJ2-5,ASRGRGGEETQY
NA,TRBV7-9,TRBJ2-4,ASSFAGEEAKNIQY
once,TRBV19,TRBJ1-5,ASRGEDGPSQPQH
few,TRBV6-1,TRBJ2-5,ASSLGGGRAETQY
few,TRBV7-6,TRBJ1-1,ASSLALSTEAF
many,TRBV5-6,TRBJ2-2,ASRRAVSPAGELF
few,TRBV12-5,TRBJ2-2,ASGLEGDGELF
NA,TRBV6-1,NA,ASSGVEETQY
few,TRBV4-1,TRBJ1-1,ASSQPLDGQVRLNTEAF
NA,TRBV9,TRBJ1-1,ASSTMDRDTEAF
few,TRBV29-1,TRBJ2-7,SAWDRGGEQY
few,TRBV6-5,TRBJ2-3,ASSVPGSTDTQY
NA,TRBV10-2,TRBJ1-5,ASSEGQDLGPQH
few,TRBV7-9,TRBJ2-7,ASSLVTAPYEQY
NA,TRBV6-5,TRBJ1-1,ASSYQLGAGYTEAF
NA,TRBV5-4,TRBJ2-3,ATQPLAGSGSTDTQY
few,TRBV5-1,TRBJ2-1,ASSPRLAPRGTTHEQF
few,TRBV7-9,TRBJ2-7,ASSLDRGDEQY
few,TRBV10-3,TRBJ2-5,AISESGSQETQY
NA,TRBV28,TRBJ1-5,ASSFSQGGWGNQPQH
NA,TRBV29-1,TRBJ2-1,SVELTGGSYNEQF
few,TRBV7-6,TRBJ1-4,ASSLAPGQGLANEKLF
few,TRBV18,TRBJ2-3,ASSPLAGGTDTQY